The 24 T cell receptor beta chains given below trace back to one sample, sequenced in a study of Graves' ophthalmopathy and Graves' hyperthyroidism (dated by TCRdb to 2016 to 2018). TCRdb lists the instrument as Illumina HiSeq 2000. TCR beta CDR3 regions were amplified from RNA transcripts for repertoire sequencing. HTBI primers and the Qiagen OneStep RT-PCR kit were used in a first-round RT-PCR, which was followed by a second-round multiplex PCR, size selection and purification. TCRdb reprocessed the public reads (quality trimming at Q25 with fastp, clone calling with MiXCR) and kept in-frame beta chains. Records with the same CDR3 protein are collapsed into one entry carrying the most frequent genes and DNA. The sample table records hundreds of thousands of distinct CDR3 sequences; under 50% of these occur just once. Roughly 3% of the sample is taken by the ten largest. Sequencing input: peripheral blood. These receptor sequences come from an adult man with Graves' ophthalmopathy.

CDR3 sequence reads: CASSENGSRTERTEAFF. The CDR3 bases are TGCGCCAGCAGTGAGAATGGCAGCCGGACAGAGAGAACTGAAGCTTTCTTT. The chain carries TRBV10-2 and TRBJ1-1; tentatively, D is TRBD1 (6 bases). V lost 2 bases and J 5 bases, leaving 21 bases between the germline ends. This CDR3 has 17 residues. Germline assignment: CDR1 WSHSY and CDR2 SAAADI.

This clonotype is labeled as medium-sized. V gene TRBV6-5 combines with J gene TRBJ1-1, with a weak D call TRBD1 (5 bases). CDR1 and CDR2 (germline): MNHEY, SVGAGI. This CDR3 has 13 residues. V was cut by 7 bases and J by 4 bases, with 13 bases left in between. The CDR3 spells CASIDPGSTEAFF. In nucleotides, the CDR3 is TGTGCCAGCATCGACCCAGGGAGCACTGAAGCTTTCTTT.

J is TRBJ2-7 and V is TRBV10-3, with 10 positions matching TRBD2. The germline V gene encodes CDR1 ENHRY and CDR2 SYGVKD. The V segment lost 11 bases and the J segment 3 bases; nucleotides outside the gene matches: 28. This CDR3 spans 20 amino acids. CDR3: CAAGGASGSPGQPANYEQYF. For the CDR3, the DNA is TGTGCCGCCGGCGGAGCTAGCGGGAGTCCCGGACAGCCCGCTAACTACGAGCAGTACTTC.

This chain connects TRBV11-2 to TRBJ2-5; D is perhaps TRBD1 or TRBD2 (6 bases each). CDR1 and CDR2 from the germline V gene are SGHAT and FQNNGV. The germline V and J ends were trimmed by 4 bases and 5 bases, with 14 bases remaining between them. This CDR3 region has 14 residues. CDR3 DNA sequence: TGTGCCAGCAGCTACCCAGGGGAGGTGGAGACCCAGTACTTC. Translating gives CASSYPGEVETQYF.

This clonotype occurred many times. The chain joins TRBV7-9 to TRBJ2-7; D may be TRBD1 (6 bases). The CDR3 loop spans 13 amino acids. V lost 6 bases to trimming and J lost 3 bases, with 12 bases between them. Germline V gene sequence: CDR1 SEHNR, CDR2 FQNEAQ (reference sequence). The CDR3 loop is CASSLRQDYEQYF. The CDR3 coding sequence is TGTGCCAGCAGTTTGAGACAGGACTACGAGCAGTACTTC.

CDR3 sequence reads: CASKGRGLYGYTF. In nucleotides, the CDR3 is TGTGCCAGCAAGGGGAGGGGGCTCTATGGCTACACCTTC. The chain couples TRBV27 to TRBJ1-2; 7 bases are shared with TRBD1. The CDR3 runs to 13 residues. The junction had 6 bases not matched to a gene; V was cut back by 7 bases and J by 4 bases. Per germline, CDR1 MNHEY and CDR2 SMNVEV (reference sequence).

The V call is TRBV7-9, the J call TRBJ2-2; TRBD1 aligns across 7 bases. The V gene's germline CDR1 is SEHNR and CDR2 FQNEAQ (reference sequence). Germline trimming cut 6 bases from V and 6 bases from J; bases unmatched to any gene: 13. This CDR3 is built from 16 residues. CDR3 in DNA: TGTGCCAGCAGTCGCGACAGGGCAATTCGGTCCGGGGAGCTGTTTTTT. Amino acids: CASSRDRAIRSGELFF. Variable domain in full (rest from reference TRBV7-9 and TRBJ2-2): DTGVSQNPRHKITKRGQNVTFRCDPISEHNRLYWYRQTLGQGPEFLTYFQNEAQLEKSRLLSDRFSAERPKGSFSTLEIQRTEQGDSAMYLCASSRDRAIRSGELFFGEGSRLTVL.

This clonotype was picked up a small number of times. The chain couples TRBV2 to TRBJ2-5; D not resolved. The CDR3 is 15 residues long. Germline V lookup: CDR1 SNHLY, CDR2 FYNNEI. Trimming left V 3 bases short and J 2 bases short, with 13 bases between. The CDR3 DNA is TGTGCCAGCAGTGACTCATTGGCAGGACAAGAGACCCAGTACTTC. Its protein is CASSDSLAGQETQYF.

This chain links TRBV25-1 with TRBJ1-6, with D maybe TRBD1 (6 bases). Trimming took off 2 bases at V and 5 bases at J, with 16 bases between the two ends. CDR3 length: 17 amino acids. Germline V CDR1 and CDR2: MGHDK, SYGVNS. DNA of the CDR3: TGTGCCAGCAGTGAAATATCGGTAGGACAGAATAATTCACCCCTCCACTTT. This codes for CASSEISVGQNNSPLHF.

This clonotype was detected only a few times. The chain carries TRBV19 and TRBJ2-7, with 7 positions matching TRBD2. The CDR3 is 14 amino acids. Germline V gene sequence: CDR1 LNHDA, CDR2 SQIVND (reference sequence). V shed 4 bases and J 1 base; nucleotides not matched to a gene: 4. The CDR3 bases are TGTGCCAGTAGTAGCGGGGGTGTATCCTACGAGCAGTACTTC. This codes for CASSSGGVSYEQYF.

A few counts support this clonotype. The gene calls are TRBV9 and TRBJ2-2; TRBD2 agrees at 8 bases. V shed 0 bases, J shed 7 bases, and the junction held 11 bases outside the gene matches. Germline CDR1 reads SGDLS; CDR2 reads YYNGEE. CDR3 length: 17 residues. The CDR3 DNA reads TGTGCCAGCAGCGTAGGGGGAAGCGGGAGATTTGTCGGGGAGCTGTTTTTT. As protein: CASSVGGSGRFVGELFF.

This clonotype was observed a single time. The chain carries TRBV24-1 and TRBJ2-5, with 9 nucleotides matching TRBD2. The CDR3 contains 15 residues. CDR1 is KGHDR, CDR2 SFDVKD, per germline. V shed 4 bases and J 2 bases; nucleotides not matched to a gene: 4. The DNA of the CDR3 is TGTGCCACCAGTGAGGGTAGCGGGGGACAAGAGACCCAGTACTTC. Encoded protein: CATSEGSGGQETQYF.

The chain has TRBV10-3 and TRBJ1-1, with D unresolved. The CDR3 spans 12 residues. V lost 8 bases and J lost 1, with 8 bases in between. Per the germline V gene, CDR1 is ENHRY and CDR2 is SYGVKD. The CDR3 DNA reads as TGTGCCATCGGGCCGGGGAACACTGAAGCTTTCTTT. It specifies CAIGPGNTEAFF.

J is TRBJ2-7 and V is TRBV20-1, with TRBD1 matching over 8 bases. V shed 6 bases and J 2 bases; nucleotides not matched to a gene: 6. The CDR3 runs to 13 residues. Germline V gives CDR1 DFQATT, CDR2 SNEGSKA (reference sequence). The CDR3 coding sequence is TGCAGTGCCATTTCGGACAGGGCCTACGAGCAGTACTTC. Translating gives CSAISDRAYEQYF.

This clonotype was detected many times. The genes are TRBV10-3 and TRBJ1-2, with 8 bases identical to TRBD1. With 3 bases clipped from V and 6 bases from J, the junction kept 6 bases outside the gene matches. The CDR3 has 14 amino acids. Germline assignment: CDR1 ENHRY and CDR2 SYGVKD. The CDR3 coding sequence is TGTGCCATCAGTGATTACGACAGGGGAGATGGCTACACCTTC. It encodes CAISDYDRGDGYTF.

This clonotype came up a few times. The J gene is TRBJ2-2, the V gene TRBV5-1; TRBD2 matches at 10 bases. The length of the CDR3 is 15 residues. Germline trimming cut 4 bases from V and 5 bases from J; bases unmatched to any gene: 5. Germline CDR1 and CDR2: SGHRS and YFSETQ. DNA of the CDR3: TGCGCCAGCAGCCCGGGACTAGCGTTTACCGGGGAGCTGTTTTTT. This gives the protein CASSPGLAFTGELFF.

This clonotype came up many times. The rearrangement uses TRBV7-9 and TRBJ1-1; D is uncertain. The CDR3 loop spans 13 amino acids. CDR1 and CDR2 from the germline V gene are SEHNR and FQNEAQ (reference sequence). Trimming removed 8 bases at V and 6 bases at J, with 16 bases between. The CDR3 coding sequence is TGTGCCAGCTACCGCGGCTTCGCAGCTGAAGCTTTCTTT. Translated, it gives CASYRGFAAEAFF.

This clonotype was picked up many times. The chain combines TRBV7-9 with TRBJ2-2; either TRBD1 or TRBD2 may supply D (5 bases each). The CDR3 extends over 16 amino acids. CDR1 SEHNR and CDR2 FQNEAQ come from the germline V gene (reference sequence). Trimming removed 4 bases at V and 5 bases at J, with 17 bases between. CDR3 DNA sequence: TGTGCCAGCAGCTCTGCCGGGAAAAAGGGGACCGGGGAGCTGTTTTTT. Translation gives CASSSAGKKGTGELFF.

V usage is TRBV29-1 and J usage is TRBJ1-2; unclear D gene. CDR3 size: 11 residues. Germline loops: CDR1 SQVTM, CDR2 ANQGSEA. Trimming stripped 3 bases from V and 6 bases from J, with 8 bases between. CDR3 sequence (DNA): TGCAGCGTTGATGGCTCGGATGGCTACACCTTC. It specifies CSVDGSDGYTF.

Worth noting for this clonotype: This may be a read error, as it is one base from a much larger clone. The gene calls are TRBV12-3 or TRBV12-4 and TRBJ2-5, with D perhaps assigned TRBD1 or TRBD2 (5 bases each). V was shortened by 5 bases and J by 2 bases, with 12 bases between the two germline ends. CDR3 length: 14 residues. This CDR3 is CASSPRDEQETQYF. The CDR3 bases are TGTGCCAGCAGTCCGAGGGACGAGCAAGAGACCCAGTACTTC.

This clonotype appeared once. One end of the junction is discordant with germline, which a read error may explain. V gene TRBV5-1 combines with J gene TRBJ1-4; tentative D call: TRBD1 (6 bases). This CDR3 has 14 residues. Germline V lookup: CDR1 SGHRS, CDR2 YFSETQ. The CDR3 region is CASSLGTTNEELFF. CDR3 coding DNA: TGCGCCAGCAGCTTAGGGACAACTAATGAAGAACTGTTTTTT.

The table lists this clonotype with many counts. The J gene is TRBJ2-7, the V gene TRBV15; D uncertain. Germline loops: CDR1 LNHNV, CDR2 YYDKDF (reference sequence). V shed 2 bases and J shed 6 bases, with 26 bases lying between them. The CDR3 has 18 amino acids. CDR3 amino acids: CATSRNAAPGSLPSEQYF. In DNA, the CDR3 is TGTGCCACCAGCAGAAACGCCGCACCCGGTAGCCTTCCCAGCGAGCAGTACTTC.

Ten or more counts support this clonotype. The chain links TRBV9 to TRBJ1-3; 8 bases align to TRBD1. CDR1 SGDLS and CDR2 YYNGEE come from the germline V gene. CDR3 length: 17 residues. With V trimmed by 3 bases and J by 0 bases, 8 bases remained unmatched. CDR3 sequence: CASSERDRTYSGNTIYF. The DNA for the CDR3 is TGTGCCAGCAGCGAAAGGGACAGGACCTACTCTGGAAACACCATATATTTT.

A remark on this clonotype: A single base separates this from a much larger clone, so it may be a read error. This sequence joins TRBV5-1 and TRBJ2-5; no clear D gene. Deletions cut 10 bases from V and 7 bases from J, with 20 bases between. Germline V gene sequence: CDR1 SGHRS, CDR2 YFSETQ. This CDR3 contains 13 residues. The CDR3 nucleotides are TGCGCCGGCACCTTGTCTGACGGGCGGACCCAGTACTTC. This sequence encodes CAGTLSDGRTQYF. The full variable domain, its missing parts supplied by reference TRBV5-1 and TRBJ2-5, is KAGVTQTPRYLIKTRGQQVTLSCSPISGHRSVSWYQQTPGQGLQFLFEYFSETQRNKGNFPGRFSGRQFSNSRSEMNVSTLELGDSALYLCAGTLSDGRTQYFGPGTRLLVL.